The entry that follows covers one TCR beta chain sequence. This entry belongs to a study of blood T cell repertoires in COVID-19. Trimming shortened V by 0 bases and J by 5 bases, and 17 bases separated the two germline ends. CDR1 MDHEN and CDR2 SYDVKM come from the germline V gene. The CDR3 runs 16 residues. Sequencing was performed with immunoSEQ multiplex PCR; in TCRdb, only in-frame clones are kept and a portion is missing. The sample lists approximately 310,000 clones; less than 85% were seen once. Sequences were obtained from PBMCs or T cells enriched from blood (not recorded which). The chain carries TRBV28 and TRBJ2-7, with D possibly being TRBD1 (6 bases). This receptor was taken from a woman in her 30s who had been exposed to COVID-19. CDR3 protein: CASSLWRSQGLNEQYF. The CDR3, as DNA: TGTGCCAGCAGTTTATGGAGGTCTCAGGGGCTTAACGAGCAGTACTTC.